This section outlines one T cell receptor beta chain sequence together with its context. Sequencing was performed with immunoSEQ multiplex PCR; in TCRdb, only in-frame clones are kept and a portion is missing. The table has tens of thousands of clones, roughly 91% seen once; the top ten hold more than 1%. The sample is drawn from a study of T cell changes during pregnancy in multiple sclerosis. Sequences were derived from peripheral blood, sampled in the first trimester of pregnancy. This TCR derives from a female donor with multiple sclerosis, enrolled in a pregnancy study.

The CDR3 sequence: CASSPGQGVVTEAFF. CDR3 DNA: TGCGCCAGCAGTCCCGGACAGGGGGTCGTAACTGAAGCTTTCTTT. The chain carries TRBV4-3 and TRBJ1-1, with TRBD1 matching over 10 bases. The V segment lost 6 bases and the J segment 5 bases; nucleotides outside the gene matches: 9. The CDR3 is 15 amino acids. Germline V CDR1 and CDR2: LGHNA, YSLEER.